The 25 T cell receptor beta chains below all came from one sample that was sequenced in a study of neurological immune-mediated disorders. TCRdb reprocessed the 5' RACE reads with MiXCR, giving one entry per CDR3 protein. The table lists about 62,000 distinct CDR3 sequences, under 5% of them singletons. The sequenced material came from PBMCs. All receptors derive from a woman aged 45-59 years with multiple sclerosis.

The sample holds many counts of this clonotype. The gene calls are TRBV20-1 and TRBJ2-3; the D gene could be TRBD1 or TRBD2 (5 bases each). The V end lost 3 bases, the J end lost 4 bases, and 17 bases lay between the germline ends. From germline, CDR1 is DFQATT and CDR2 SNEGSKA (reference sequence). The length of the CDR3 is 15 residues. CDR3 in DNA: TGCAGTGCTAGGCCTCCGGGGCCCTCGTCAGATACGCAGTATTTT. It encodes CSARPPGPSSDTQYF.

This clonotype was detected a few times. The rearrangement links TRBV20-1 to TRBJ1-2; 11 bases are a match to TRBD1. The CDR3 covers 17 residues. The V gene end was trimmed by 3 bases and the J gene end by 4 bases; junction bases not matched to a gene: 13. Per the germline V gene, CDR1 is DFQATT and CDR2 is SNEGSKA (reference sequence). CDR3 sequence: CSARGGQGAENSYGYTF. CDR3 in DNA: TGCAGTGCTAGGGGAGGACAGGGGGCGGAAAATTCCTATGGCTACACCTTC.

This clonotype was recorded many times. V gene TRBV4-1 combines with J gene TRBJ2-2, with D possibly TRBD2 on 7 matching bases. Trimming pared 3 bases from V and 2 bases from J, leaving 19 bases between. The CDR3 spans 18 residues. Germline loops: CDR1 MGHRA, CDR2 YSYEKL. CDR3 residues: CASSHLLPGGLNTGELFF. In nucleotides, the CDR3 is TGCGCCAGCAGCCATCTTCTTCCGGGGGGCCTTAACACCGGGGAGCTGTTTTTT.

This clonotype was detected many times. The CDR3 here is CSVVDSSNTGELFF. DNA for the CDR3: TGCAGCGTTGTCGACAGCTCGAACACCGGGGAGCTGTTTTTT. The genes are TRBV29-1 and TRBJ2-2; D perhaps matches TRBD1 (5 bases). The V end lost 4 bases, the J end lost 0 bases, and 9 bases lay between the germline ends. Germline loops: CDR1 SQVTM, CDR2 ANQGSEA. The CDR3 loop spans 14 amino acids.

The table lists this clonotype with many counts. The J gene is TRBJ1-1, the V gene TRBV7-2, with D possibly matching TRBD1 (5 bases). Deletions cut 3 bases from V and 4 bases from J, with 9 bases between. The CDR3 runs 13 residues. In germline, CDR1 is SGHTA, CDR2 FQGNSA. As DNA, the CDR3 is TGTGCCAGCAGCTTCGGGGGGTCCACTGAAGCTTTCTTT. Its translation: CASSFGGSTEAFF.

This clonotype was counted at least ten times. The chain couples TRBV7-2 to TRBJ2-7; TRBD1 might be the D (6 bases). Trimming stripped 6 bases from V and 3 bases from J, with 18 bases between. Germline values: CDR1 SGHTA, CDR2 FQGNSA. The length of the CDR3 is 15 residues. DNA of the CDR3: TGTGCCAGCAGGACTGTGAGGGGGTCTCACTACGAGCAGTACTTC. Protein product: CASRTVRGSHYEQYF.

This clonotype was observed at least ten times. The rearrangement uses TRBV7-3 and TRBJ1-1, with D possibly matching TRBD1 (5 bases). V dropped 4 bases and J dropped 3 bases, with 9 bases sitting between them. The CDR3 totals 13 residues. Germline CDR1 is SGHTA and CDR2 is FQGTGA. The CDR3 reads CASSSTADTEAFF. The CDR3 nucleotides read TGTGCCAGCAGCTCGACAGCGGACACTGAAGCTTTCTTT.

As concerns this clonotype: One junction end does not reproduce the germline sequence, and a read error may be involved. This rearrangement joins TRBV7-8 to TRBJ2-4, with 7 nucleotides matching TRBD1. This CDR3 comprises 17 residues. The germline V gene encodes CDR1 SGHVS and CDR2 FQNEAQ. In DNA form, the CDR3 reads TGTGCCAGCAGCTTAGGTTGGGCAGGGGGAGCCCAAAACATTCAGTACTTC. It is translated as CASSLGWAGGAQNIQYF.

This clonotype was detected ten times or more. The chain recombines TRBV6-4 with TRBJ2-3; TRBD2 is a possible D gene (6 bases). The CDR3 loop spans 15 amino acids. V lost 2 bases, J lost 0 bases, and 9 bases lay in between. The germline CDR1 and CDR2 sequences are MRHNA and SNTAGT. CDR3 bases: TGTGCCAGCAGTGACGGCGCGGGAAGCACAGATACGCAGTATTTT. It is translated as CASSDGAGSTDTQYF.

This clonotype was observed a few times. CDR3 coding DNA: TGTGCCAGCAGCAAAAATCGGGACACCGGGGAGCTGTTTTTT. Protein product: CASSKNRDTGELFF. This chain joins TRBV21-1 and TRBJ2-2. TRBV21-1 is flagged as a pseudogene. CDR3 length: 14 amino acids.

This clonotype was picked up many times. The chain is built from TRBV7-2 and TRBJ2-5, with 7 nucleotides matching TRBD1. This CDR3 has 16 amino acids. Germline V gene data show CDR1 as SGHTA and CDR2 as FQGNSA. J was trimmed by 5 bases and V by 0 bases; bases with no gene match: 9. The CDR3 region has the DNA TGTGCCAGCAGCTTAGCCCCCCCCGACAGGGTTGAGACCCAGTACTTC. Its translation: CASSLAPPDRVETQYF. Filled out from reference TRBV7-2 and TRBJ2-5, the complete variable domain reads GAGVSQSPSNKVTEKGKDVELRCDPISGHTALYWYRQSLGQGLEFLIYFQGNSAPDKSGLPSDRFSAERTGGSVSTLTIQRTQQEDSAVYLCASSLAPPDRVETQYFGPGTRLLVL.

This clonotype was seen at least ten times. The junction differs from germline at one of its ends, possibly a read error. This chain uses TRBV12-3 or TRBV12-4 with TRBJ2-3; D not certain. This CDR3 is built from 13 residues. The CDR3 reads CASSLTGTDTQYF. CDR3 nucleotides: TGCGCCAGCAGCTTAACAGGCACAGATACGCAGTATTTT.

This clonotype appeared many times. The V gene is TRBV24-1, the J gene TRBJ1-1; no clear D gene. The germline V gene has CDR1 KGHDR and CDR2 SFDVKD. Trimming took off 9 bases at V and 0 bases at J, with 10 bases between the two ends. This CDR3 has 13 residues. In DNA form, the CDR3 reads TGTGCCACCCAGTCCTACATGAACACTGAAGCTTTCTTT. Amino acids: CATQSYMNTEAFF.

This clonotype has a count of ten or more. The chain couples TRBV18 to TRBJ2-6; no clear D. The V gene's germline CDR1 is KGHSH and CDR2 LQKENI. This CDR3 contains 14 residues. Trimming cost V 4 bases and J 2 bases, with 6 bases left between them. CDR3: CASSRDTGANVLTF. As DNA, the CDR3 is TGTGCCAGCTCACGCGACACTGGGGCCAACGTCCTGACTTTC.

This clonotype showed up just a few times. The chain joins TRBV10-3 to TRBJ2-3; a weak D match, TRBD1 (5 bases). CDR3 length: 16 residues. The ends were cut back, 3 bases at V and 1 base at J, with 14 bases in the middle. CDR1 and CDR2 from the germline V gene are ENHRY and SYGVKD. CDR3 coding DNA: TGTGCCATCAGTGATGTATCTAGGGGCGGCACAGATACGCAGTATTTT. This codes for CAISDVSRGGTDTQYF.

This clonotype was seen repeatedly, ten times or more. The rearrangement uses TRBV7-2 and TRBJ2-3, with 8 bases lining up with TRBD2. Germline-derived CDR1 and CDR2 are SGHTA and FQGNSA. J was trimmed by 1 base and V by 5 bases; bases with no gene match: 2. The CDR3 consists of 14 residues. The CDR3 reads CASSLSGGTDTQYF. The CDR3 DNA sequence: TGTGCCAGCAGCCTTAGCGGGGGCACAGATACGCAGTATTTT.

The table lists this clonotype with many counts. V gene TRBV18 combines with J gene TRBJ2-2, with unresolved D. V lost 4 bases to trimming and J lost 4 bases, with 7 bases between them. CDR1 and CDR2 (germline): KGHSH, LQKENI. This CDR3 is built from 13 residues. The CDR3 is CASSLSATGELFF. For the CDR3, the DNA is TGTGCCAGCTCACTCTCGGCCACCGGGGAGCTGTTTTTT.

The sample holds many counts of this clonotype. The CDR3 loop reads CASGLVVGQGDNEQFF. The CDR3, as DNA: TGTGCTAGTGGTTTGGTAGTTGGACAGGGGGACAATGAGCAGTTCTTC. J is TRBJ2-1 and V is TRBV12-5, with 10 bases lining up with TRBD1. There are 16 residues in the CDR3. Germline V gene data show CDR1 as LGHNT and CDR2 as FRNRAP. V lost 0 bases to trimming and J lost 5 bases; unmatched junction nucleotides: 4.

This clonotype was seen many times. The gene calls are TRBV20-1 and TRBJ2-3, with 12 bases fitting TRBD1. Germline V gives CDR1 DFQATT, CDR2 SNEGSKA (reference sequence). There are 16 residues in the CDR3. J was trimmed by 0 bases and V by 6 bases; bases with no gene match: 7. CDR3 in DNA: TGCAGTGCAAAGGGACAGGGGGCATCTAGCACAGATACGCAGTATTTT. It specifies CSAKGQGASSTDTQYF.

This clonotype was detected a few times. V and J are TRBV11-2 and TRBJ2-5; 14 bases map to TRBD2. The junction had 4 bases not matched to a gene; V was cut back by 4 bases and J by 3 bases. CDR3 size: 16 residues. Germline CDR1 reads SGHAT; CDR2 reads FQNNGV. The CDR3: CASSSWTSGGKETQYF. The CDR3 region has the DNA TGTGCCAGCAGCTCATGGACTAGCGGGGGGAAAGAGACCCAGTACTTC.

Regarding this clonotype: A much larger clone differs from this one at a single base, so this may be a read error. The CDR3: CASSMDRTEAFF. CDR3 coding DNA: TGTGCCAGCAGCATGGACAGAACTGAAGCTTTCTTT. The V call is TRBV7-9, the J call TRBJ1-1, with a weak D call TRBD1 (6 bases). Germline V gene sequence: CDR1 SEHNR, CDR2 FQNEAQ (reference sequence). Trimming left V 5 bases short and J 5 bases short, with 9 bases between. The CDR3 spans 12 residues.

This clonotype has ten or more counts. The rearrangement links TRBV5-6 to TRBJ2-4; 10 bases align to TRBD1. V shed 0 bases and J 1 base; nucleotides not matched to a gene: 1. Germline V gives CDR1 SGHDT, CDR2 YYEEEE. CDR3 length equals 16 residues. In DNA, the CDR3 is TGTGCCAGCAGCTTGGTGGGACAGGGGGCCAAAAACATTCAGTACTTC. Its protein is CASSLVGQGAKNIQYF. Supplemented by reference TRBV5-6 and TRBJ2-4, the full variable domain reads DAGVTQSPTHLIKTRGQQVTLRCSPKSGHDTVSWYQQALGQGPQFIFQYYEEEERQRGNFPDRFSGHQFPNYSSELNVNALLLGDSALYLCASSLVGQGAKNIQYFGAGTRLSVL.

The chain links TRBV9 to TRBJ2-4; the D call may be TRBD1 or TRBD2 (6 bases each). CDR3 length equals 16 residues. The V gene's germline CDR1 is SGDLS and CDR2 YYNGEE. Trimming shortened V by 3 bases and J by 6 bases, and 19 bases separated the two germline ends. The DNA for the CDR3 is TGTGCCAGCAGCGCTGGGGGGCACGGAATAGGAAACATTCAGTACTTC. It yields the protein CASSAGGHGIGNIQYF.

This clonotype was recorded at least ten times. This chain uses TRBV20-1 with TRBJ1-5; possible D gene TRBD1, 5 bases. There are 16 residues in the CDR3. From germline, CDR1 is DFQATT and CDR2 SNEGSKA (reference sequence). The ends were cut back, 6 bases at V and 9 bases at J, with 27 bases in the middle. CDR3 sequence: CSAKDTFGVSFRPQHF. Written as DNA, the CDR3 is TGCAGTGCGAAGGACACTTTCGGGGTTTCGTTCCGGCCCCAGCATTTT.

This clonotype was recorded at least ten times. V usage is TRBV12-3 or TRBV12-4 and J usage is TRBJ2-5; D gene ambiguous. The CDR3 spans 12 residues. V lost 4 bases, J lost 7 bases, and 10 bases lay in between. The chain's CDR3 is CASSSVERTQYF. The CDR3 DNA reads TGTGCCAGCAGTTCGGTGGAGCGGACCCAGTACTTC.